A selection of T cell receptor beta chains follows, all from one sample in a study of T cell responses to AZD1222 COVID-19 vaccine. Some clones are missing from TCRdb's copy, which holds only in-frame ones; the method was immunoSEQ multiplex PCR. The profile covers about 130,000 clones, with about 94% appearing a single time and about 3.7% taken by the ten largest. The source was peripheral blood, collected on day 0 of AZD1222 vaccination. Receptor source: an adult in good health. Both conserved end residues are part of each CDR3. The D gene is left open where the match is weak. Part of the rows lack a size; the others show once, few, many or a class for expanded clones.

TRBD2	.	TRBV28	TRBJ2-7	TGTGCCAGCAGTTTATCGGGGCGGGAGGTCCTTTCCAACTACGAGCAGTACTTC	CASSLSGREVLSNYEQYF
TRBD2	.	TRBV14	TRBJ2-7	TGTGCCAGCAGCCAAGAATTACTAGCGGGAAGCGAGCAGTACTTC	CASSQELLAGSEQYF
.	once	TRBV6-5	TRBJ2-1	TGTGCCAGCAGAGCGGCCCAGAGGGCCTACAATGAGCAGTTCTTC	CASRAAQRAYNEQFF
.	.	TRBV10-3	TRBJ1-2	TGTGCCATCAGTGAGTCCGTGACCTATGGCTACACCTTC	CAISESVTYGYTF
.	.	TRBV28	TRBJ1-2	TGTGCCAGCAAGGACAGCCCCTATGGCTACACCTTC	CASKDSPYGYTF
TRBD1	.	TRBV19	TRBJ1-5	TGTGCCAGTAACTCCGGGACAGGGTATTATCAGCCCCAGCATTTT	CASNSGTGYYQPQHF
TRBD1	.	TRBV10-2	TRBJ1-1	TGCGCCAGCAGTGACCACAGGGGGATAAGAAACACTGAAGCTTTCTTT	CASSDHRGIRNTEAFF
TRBD1	few	TRBV19	TRBJ1-2	TGTGCCAGTACCGAGGGAGGGGGCGGCTATGGCTACACCTTC	CASTEGGGGYGYTF
.	.	TRBV18	TRBJ1-2	TGTGCCAGCTCACCACTTGCAGGGGAGGCCAATGGCTACACCTTC	CASSPLAGEANGYTF
.	.	TRBV7-2	TRBJ2-7	TGTGCCAGCAGCTTACTAATCATCTACGAGCAGTACTTC	CASSLLIIYEQYF
.	once	TRBV6-4	TRBJ2-1	TGTGCCAGCAGTGACTGGGTATCCGCGGATGAGCAGTTCTTC	CASSDWVSADEQFF
TRBD2	.	TRBV18	TRBJ2-1	TGTGCCAGCTCACCTTATCCGCTAGCGGGAGATCGGTACAATGAGCAGTTCTTC	CASSPYPLAGDRYNEQFF
.	.	TRBV5-1	TRBJ1-1	TGCGCCAGCAGCGCCCACGGCTCCACTGAAGCTTTCTTT	CASSAHGSTEAFF